Below, 27 T cell receptor beta chains from the same sample are listed, as sequenced in a study of T cell responses to AZD1222 COVID-19 vaccine. The table came from immunoSEQ multiplex PCR; TCRdb's copy has only in-frame clones and leaves some out. The table has fewer than 80,000 clones, 60% to 85% seen once. This sample comprised peripheral blood, obtained on day 0 of MenACWY control vaccination. These receptor sequences come from an adult in good health.

The CDR3 sequence is CATSEGEWGQFF. The DNA of the CDR3 is TGTGCCACCAGTGAAGGAGAATGGGGGCAGTTCTTC. The rearrangement uses TRBV24-1 and TRBJ2-1; D unresolved. V lost 4 bases and J 12 bases, leaving 12 bases between the germline ends. The CDR3 totals 12 residues. Germline CDR1 is KGHDR and CDR2 is SFDVKD.

The rearrangement joins TRBV19 to TRBJ1-1; D remains unclear. The CDR3 is 13 amino acids. From germline, CDR1 is LNHDA and CDR2 SQIVND (reference sequence). Trimming removed 6 bases from V and 6 bases from J, with 14 bases in between. DNA of the CDR3: TGTGCCAGTAGCGCGTTTGTCGGCGCTGAAGCTTTCTTT. Protein sequence: CASSAFVGAEAFF.

The V and J genes are TRBV28 and TRBJ1-2; D possibly corresponds to TRBD1 (6 bases). The CDR3 runs 13 residues. Germline V gene sequence: CDR1 MDHEN, CDR2 SYDVKM. Trimming removed 6 bases from V and 4 bases from J, with 12 bases in between. CDR3 sequence (DNA): TGTGCCAGCAGGCCGACAGGATTCTATGGCTACACCTTC. Translated, it gives CASRPTGFYGYTF.

The rearrangement joins TRBV5-6 to TRBJ2-7; D is possibly TRBD1 or TRBD2 (7 bases each). The CDR3 totals 14 residues. Trimming took 4 bases from V and 7 from J, leaving 18 bases between them. Germline assignment: CDR1 SGHDT and CDR2 YYEEEE. The CDR3 nucleotides read TGTGCCAGCAGCCGCCCTGGGACAGCGGGAGAGCAGTACTTC. This codes for CASSRPGTAGEQYF.

This chain connects TRBV6-6 to TRBJ1-1; D gene ambiguous. V was pared by 5 bases and J by 1 base, with 8 bases between. Germline V gene sequence: CDR1 MNHNY, CDR2 SVGAGI (reference sequence). The CDR3 is 13 amino acids. This chain's CDR3 is CASSNPRNTEAFF. CDR3 DNA sequence: TGTGCCAGCAGTAACCCCAGGAACACTGAAGCTTTCTTT.

The J gene is TRBJ2-5, the V gene TRBV7-2, with 16 nucleotides matching TRBD2. The germline V gene encodes CDR1 SGHTA and CDR2 FQGNSA. The J segment lost 6 bases and the V segment lost 5 bases, leaving 6 bases of the junction unmatched. The length of the CDR3 is 16 residues. The CDR3 bases are TGTGCCAGCAGCCAGGGACTAGCGGGGGGGCGTAAGACCCAGTACTTC. As protein: CASSQGLAGGRKTQYF.

The CDR3 protein is CASSLDGRHLDGYTF. The CDR3 DNA follows: TGTGCCAGCAGCTTAGATGGGCGCCACCTGGATGGCTACACCTTC. This chain joins TRBV11-2 and TRBJ1-2; D is undetermined. Germline values: CDR1 SGHAT, CDR2 FQNNGV. Deletions cut 0 bases from V and 6 bases from J, with 14 bases between. This CDR3 region has 15 residues. Filled out from reference TRBV11-2 and TRBJ1-2, the complete variable domain reads EAGVAQSPRYKIIEKRQSVAFWCNPISGHATLYWYQQILGQGPKLLIQFQNNGVVDDSQLPKDRFSAERLKGVDSTLKIQPAKLEDSAVYLCASSLDGRHLDGYTFGSGTRLTVV.

This chain uses TRBV4-2 with TRBJ1-2; tentatively, D is TRBD1 (5 bases). CDR1 and CDR2 from the germline V gene are LGHNA and YNFKEQ. The CDR3 loop spans 13 amino acids. Between the trimmed V and J ends, which lost 3 bases and 3 bases, there was a span of 8 bases. CDR3 nucleotides: TGTGCCAGCAGCCAGGGGGACGACTATGGCTACACCTTC. Translating it yields CASSQGDDYGYTF.

The CDR3 here is CASSFEGGYEQYF. DNA of the CDR3: TGTGCCAGCAGCTTCGAGGGGGGCTACGAGCAGTACTTC. The chain has TRBV5-4 and TRBJ2-7; perhaps D is TRBD1 or TRBD2 (6 bases each). V lost 2 bases and J 3 bases, leaving 9 bases between the germline ends. Looked up from germline, CDR1 is SGHNT and CDR2 is YYREEE (reference sequence). The CDR3 length is 13 residues.

This clone has more than one count but fewer than ten. The chain is built from TRBV28 and TRBJ2-7; possible D gene TRBD1, 5 bases. The CDR3 has 11 amino acids. With 6 bases removed from V and 5 bases from J, the gap between germline ends came to 8 bases. CDR1 MDHEN and CDR2 SYDVKM come from the germline V gene. As DNA, the CDR3 is TGTGCCAGCAGAACGGACAACGAGCAGTACTTC. Its translation: CASRTDNEQYF.

This chain uses TRBV2 with TRBJ1-2; no clear D gene. From germline, CDR1 is SNHLY and CDR2 FYNNEI. Trimming removed 6 bases at V and 2 bases at J, with 10 bases between. This CDR3 contains 13 residues. CDR3 nucleotide sequence: TGTGCCAGCAGCACTCCAAACAACTATGGCTACACCTTC. It is translated as CASSTPNNYGYTF.

This clone is deemed medium-sized. The genes are TRBV2 and TRBJ2-1; a possible D gene is TRBD1 (5 bases). The germline V and J ends were trimmed by 5 bases and 7 bases, with 18 bases remaining between them. Germline V gene sequence: CDR1 SNHLY, CDR2 FYNNEI. This CDR3 is built from 15 residues. CDR3 amino acids: CASSPTGSSNNEQFF. The CDR3 DNA sequence: TGTGCCAGCAGTCCTACAGGTAGTTCTAATAATGAGCAGTTCTTC.

The chain is built from TRBV5-8 and TRBJ2-6; D is unclear. Trimming cost V 7 bases and J 1 base, with 21 bases left between them. The CDR3 extends over 18 amino acids. Germline assignment: CDR1 SGHTS and CDR2 YDEGEE. The CDR3 loop is CASDRTDEIRSGANVLTF. CDR3 DNA: TGTGCCAGCGATAGGACGGATGAAATAAGATCTGGGGCCAACGTCCTGACTTTC.

This clone occurred once. V is TRBV4-2 and J is TRBJ1-3, with no clear D. The V end lost 0 bases, the J end lost 1 base, and 7 bases lay between the germline ends. This CDR3 is built from 15 residues. Germline CDR1 and CDR2: LGHNA and YNFKEQ. The CDR3 protein is CASSQDFGSGNTIYF. The CDR3 DNA follows: TGTGCCAGCAGCCAAGATTTCGGATCTGGAAACACCATATATTTT.

The V gene is TRBV11-1, the J gene TRBJ1-6; D is uncertain. The CDR3 consists of 13 residues. The V gene lost 2 bases and the J gene lost 10 bases, with 9 bases spanning the gap. The germline V gene has CDR1 SGHAT and CDR2 FQDESV (reference sequence). CDR3 nucleotide sequence: TGTGCCAGCAGCTTAAATGGAGCGTCACCCCTCCACTTT. It codes for CASSLNGASPLHF. The complete variable domain, with remaining parts taken from reference TRBV11-1 and TRBJ1-6, reads EAEVAQSPRYKITEKSQAVAFWCDPISGHATLYWYRQILGQGPELLVQFQDESVVDDSQLPKDRFSAERLKGVDSTLKIQPAELGDSAMYLCASSLNGASPLHFGNGTRLTVT.

The sample holds many counts of this clone. This chain joins TRBV5-6 and TRBJ2-5; 8 positions agree with TRBD1. Per the germline V gene, CDR1 is SGHDT and CDR2 is YYEEEE. This CDR3 contains 13 residues. With V trimmed by 1 base and J by 4 bases, 0 bases remained unmatched. The CDR3 DNA reads as TGTGCCAGCAGCTTGACAGGGGGAGAGACCCAGTACTTC. Its translation is CASSLTGGETQYF.

The chain carries TRBV6-5 and TRBJ1-1, with 7 bases lining up with TRBD1. J lost 1 base, V lost 7 bases, and 6 bases had no gene match. CDR3 length equals 14 residues. CDR1 and CDR2 from the germline V gene are MNHEY and SVGAGI. The CDR3 sequence is CASKFGQANTEAFF. CDR3 coding DNA: TGTGCCAGCAAATTCGGACAGGCGAACACTGAAGCTTTCTTT.

The rearrangement uses TRBV6-1 and TRBJ2-7; D gene unclear. The CDR3 contains 12 residues. The germline V gene encodes CDR1 MNHNS and CDR2 SASEGT. V was shortened by 0 bases and J by 3 bases, with 3 bases between the two germline ends. The CDR3 DNA is TGTGCCAGCAGTGAAGCATTCTACGAGCAGTACTTC. Amino acids: CASSEAFYEQYF.

This clone is medium-sized (0.01 to 0.1%) by share. The rearrangement uses TRBV11-2 and TRBJ1-1; D is ambiguous. V was trimmed by 2 bases and J by 8 bases, leaving 9 bases between them. Germline V CDR1 and CDR2: SGHAT, FQNNGV. CDR3 size: 12 residues. The CDR3 is CASSLRVGEAFF. Here the CDR3 DNA reads TGTGCCAGCAGCTTACGTGTGGGAGAAGCTTTCTTT.

The rearrangement joins TRBV30 to TRBJ1-4; a weak D match, TRBD1 (6 bases). The CDR3 totals 12 residues. Germline lookup yields CDR1 GTSNPN and CDR2 SVGIG (reference sequence). V gave up 7 bases and J gave up 5 bases, with 11 bases separating them. CDR3 sequence (DNA): TGTGCCTTGAACAGGGCCAATGAAAAACTGTTTTTT. Protein product: CALNRANEKLFF.

The genes are TRBV18 and TRBJ1-3; 7 bases agree with TRBD1. CDR1 and CDR2 (germline): KGHSH, LQKENI. V lost 4 bases to trimming and J lost 0 bases; unmatched junction nucleotides: 18. The CDR3 length is 20 residues. CDR3 nucleotides: TGTGCCAGCTCACTACTAGGGACAGCGGCGGCCCCTCTCTCTGGAAACACCATATATTTT. Translation gives CASSLLGTAAAPLSGNTIYF.

A word on this clone: A read error may account for a junction end that differs from germline. This chain links TRBV7-9 with TRBJ1-1; D unresolved. Germline-derived CDR1 and CDR2 are SEHNR and FQNEAQ (reference sequence). The CDR3 totals 10 residues. The CDR3 protein is CASMGTEAFF. CDR3 DNA: TGTGCGAGCATGGGGACTGAAGCTTTCTTT.

V usage is TRBV5-1 and J usage is TRBJ2-3; 9 bases are a match to TRBD1. Trimming took 0 bases from V and 3 from J; bases not matched to a gene: 2. Germline V gene lookup returns CDR1 SGHRS and CDR2 YFSETQ. The CDR3 is made up of 15 amino acids. The CDR3 protein is CASSLGTGATDTQYF. CDR3 coding DNA: TGCGCCAGCAGCTTGGGGACAGGGGCGACAGATACGCAGTATTTT.

The chain links TRBV7-2 to TRBJ1-5, with D perhaps TRBD1 (6 bases). V shed 3 bases and J shed 7 bases, with 10 bases lying between them. This CDR3 has 13 amino acids. Per germline, CDR1 SGHTA and CDR2 FQGNSA. CDR3: CASSLGAVQPQHF. The CDR3 region has the DNA TGTGCCAGCAGCTTGGGGGCCGTCCAGCCCCAGCATTTT.

The gene calls are TRBV6-5 and TRBJ1-6; D is perhaps TRBD1 (6 bases). This CDR3 region has 14 residues. V lost 9 bases and J lost 7, with 16 bases in between. The germline gives CDR1 MNHEY, CDR2 SVGAGI. For the CDR3, the DNA is TGTGCCAGTAGGCGGGGGGCAGAGAATTCACCCCTCCACTTT. It translates to CASRRGAENSPLHF.

The CDR3 nucleotides read TGTGCCAGCAGCCAGAACGCGGGGGGACGAAATACGCAGTATTTT. Translation gives CASSQNAGGRNTQYF. The chain uses TRBV7-2 and TRBJ2-3, with 8 bases that match TRBD2. This CDR3 is 15 amino acids long. From germline, CDR1 is SGHTA and CDR2 FQGNSA. V lost 5 bases to trimming and J lost 7 bases; unmatched junction nucleotides: 11.

This clone has a single count. V is TRBV30 and J is TRBJ2-5, with unresolved D. The V gene lost 3 bases and the J gene lost 2 bases, with 10 bases spanning the gap. Germline V gives CDR1 GTSNPN, CDR2 SVGIG (reference sequence). The CDR3 runs 13 residues. CDR3 loop: CAWSGPRQETQYF. CDR3 sequence (DNA): TGTGCCTGGAGCGGACCGCGACAAGAGACCCAGTACTTC.